The present entry profiles one TCR beta chain with its context. The data derive from a study of pediatric ulcerative colitis. Clones were read by immunoSEQ multiplex PCR, and TCRdb kept only the in-frame ones, dropping some. In the table there are tens of thousands of clones, 77% of which are singletons. V was pared by 2 bases and J by 0 bases, with 8 bases between. Germline-derived CDR1 and CDR2 are SQVTM and ANQGSEA. The CDR3 runs to 14 residues. This clonotype was sampled from a boy aged 5-17 years with moderate ulcerative colitis. Material: blood. This rearrangement joins TRBV29-1 to TRBJ2-1; D not certain. CDR3 bases: TGCAGCGTTGAAATCCCTAGCTCCTACAATGAGCAGTTCTTC. This codes for CSVEIPSSYNEQFF.